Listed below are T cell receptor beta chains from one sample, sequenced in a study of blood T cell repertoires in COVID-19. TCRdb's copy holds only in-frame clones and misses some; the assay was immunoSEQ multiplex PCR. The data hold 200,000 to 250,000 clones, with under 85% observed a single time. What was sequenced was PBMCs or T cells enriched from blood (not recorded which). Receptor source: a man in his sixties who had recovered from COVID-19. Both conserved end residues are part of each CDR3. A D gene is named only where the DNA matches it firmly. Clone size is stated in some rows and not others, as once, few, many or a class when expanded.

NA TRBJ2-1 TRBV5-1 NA TGCGCCAGCAGCCCCTTGGGGGCAGGACCCAACAATGAGCAGTTCTTC CASSPLGAGPNNEQFF
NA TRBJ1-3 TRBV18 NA TGTGCCAGCTCACCCAAGGACACGTCTGGAAACACCATATATTTT CASSPKDTSGNTIYF
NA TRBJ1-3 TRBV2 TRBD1 TGTGCCAGCAGTTGGGGACAGGGGAAAGGAAACACCATATATTTT CASSWGQGKGNTIYF
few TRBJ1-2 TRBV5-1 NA TGCGCCAGCAGCTCCCCAGACAGCTCGGAAGTTAACTATGGCTACACCTTC CASSSPDSSEVNYGYTF
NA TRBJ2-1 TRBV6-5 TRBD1 TGTGCCAGCAGTTACCTGTCGGGACAGGGTTCCAATGAGCAGTTCTTC CASSYLSGQGSNEQFF
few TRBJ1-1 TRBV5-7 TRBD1 TGTGCCAGCAGCTTTACTGACAGGGAAAACACTGAAGCTTTCTTT CASSFTDRENTEAFF
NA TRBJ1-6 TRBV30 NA TGTGCCTGGAGTGTACTAGGGGGGGGCTCCTATAATTCACCCCTCCACTTT CAWSVLGGGSYNSPLHF
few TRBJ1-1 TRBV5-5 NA TGTGCCAGCAGTCACACAGGGCCTGGTGTGGCTTTCTTT CASSHTGPGVAFF
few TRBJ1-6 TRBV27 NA TGTGCCAGCAGTCCAGGGCCGACCTATAATTCACCCCTCCACTTT CASSPGPTYNSPLHF
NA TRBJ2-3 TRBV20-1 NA TGCAGTACGGTAAGGGGGGATACGCAGTATTTT CSTVRGDTQYF
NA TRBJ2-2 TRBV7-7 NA TGTGCTAGCAGCTTAGCGTCGGGGGTGAACGGGGAGCTGTTTTTT CASSLASGVNGELFF
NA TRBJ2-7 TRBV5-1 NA TGCGCCAGCAGCCCGCGGGCAGGGGTTTCCTACGAGCAGTACTTC CASSPRAGVSYEQYF
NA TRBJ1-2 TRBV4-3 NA TGCGCCAGCAGCCAAGATTTGGGCCTACGAAATGGCTACACCTTC CASSQDLGLRNGYTF
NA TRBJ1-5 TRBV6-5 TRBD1 TGTGCCAGCAGGGGGACAGGGGGCTCTCAGCCCCAGCATTTT CASRGTGGSQPQHF
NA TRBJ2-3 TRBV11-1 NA TGTGCCAGCAGCTTGTTGGGGGCTTCCACAGATACGCAGTATTTT CASSLLGASTDTQYF
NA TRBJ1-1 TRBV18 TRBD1 TGTGCCAGCTCACCAAGGACAGGCCCGGGTAACACTGAAGCTTTCTTT CASSPRTGPGNTEAFF
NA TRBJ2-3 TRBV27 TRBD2 TGTGCCAGCAGAAATCTAGCGGGGGGCACAGATACGCAGTATTTT CASRNLAGGTDTQYF
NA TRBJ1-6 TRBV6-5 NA TGTGCCAGCAGGAGGACAGCGAGCCTGTCACCCCTCCACTTT CASRRTASLSPLHF
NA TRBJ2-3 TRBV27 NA TGTGCCAGCCGGGCGAGGGGCACAGATACGCAGTATTTT CASRARGTDTQYF
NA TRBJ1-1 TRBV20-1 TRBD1 TGCAGTGCTAGTTCTCCGGGACAGGGGGCGTCCGCTGAAGCTTTCTTT CSASSPGQGASAEAFF
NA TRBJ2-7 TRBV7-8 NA TGTGCCAGCAGACCCCGTGCTAGGTACGAGCAGTACTTC CASRPRARYEQYF
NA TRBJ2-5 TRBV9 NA TGTGCCAGCAGCGTGGGAGACTTCCCTGGGACCCAGTACTTC CASSVGDFPGTQYF
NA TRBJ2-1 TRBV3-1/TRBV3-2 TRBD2 TGTGCCAGCAGCCAAGTGTCGCGGGGGACGGGAGAGCAGTTCTTC CASSQVSRGTGEQFF
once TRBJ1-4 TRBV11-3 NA TGTGCCAGCAGCTTAAACCGGGACTTATTCGAAAAACTGTTTTTT CASSLNRDLFEKLFF
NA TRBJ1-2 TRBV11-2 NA TGTGCCAGCAGCCCCATTGGGGGCGTTGATGGCTACACCTTC CASSPIGGVDGYTF
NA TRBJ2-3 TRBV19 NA TGTGCCAGTAGTATAGCCCAGGGGGGTACGCAGTATTTT CASSIAQGGTQYF
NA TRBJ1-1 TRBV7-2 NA TGTGCCAGCAGCTTAGTACCCGGCGGCACTGAAGCTTTCTTT CASSLVPGGTEAFF
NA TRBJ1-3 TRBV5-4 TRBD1 TGTGCCAGCAGCTCGCAGGACAGGGGGATCGGAAACACCATATATTTT CASSSQDRGIGNTIYF
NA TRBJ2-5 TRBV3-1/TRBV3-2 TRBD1 TGTGCCAGCAGCTTCCCCCAGGGACAGGGGCAAGAGACCCAGTACTTC CASSFPQGQGQETQYF
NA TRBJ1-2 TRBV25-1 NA TGTGCCAGCAGTGGGGGGGAAGGGTACTCCTATGGCTACACCTTC CASSGGEGYSYGYTF
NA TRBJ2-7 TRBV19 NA TGTGCCAGTAGTATCGGCGGTTCCTACGAGCAGTACTTC CASSIGGSYEQYF
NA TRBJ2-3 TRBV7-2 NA TGTGCCAGCAGCTTAAAGGGGTCGGGCACAGATACGCAGTATTTT CASSLKGSGTDTQYF
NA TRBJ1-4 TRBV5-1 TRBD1 TGCGCCAGCAGCTTGGCTCAGGGGGCGTTTGAAAAACTGTTTTTT CASSLAQGAFEKLFF
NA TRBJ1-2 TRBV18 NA TGTGCCAGCTCATCATCCCCCGGGACAAATACTAACTATGGCTACACCTTC CASSSSPGTNTNYGYTF
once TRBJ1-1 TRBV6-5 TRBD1 TGTGCCAGCACCCTCCAGGGGGCTGGTGAAGCTTTCTTT CASTLQGAGEAFF
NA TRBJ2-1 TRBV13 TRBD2 TGTGCCAGCAGCCCCGGACTAGCGGAAGAGTCCACGAACTACAATGAGCAGTTCTTC CASSPGLAEESTNYNEQFF
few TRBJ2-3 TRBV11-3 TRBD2 TGTGCCAGCAGCAAGCCGGGACTAGGATTAGATACGCAGTATTTT CASSKPGLGLDTQYF
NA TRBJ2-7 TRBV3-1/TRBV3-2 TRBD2 TGTGCCAGCAGCCAAGATGGCGTGGGACTAGCGGGGGGCTCCTACGAGCAGTACTTC CASSQDGVGLAGGSYEQYF
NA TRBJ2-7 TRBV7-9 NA TGTGCCAGCAGCCTTCGGGACTCCCTCTACGAGCAGTACTTC CASSLRDSLYEQYF
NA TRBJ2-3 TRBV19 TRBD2 TGTGCCAGTAGTCTTCGACTAGCGGGGACAGATACGCAGTATTTT CASSLRLAGTDTQYF
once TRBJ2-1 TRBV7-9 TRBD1 TGTGCCAGCAGCCCCCGGGACAGGGCCAATGAGCAGTTCTTC CASSPRDRANEQFF
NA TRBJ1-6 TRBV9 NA TGTGCCAGCAGCTCCCGGGAGCCACCTAATTCACCCCTCCACTTT CASSSREPPNSPLHF